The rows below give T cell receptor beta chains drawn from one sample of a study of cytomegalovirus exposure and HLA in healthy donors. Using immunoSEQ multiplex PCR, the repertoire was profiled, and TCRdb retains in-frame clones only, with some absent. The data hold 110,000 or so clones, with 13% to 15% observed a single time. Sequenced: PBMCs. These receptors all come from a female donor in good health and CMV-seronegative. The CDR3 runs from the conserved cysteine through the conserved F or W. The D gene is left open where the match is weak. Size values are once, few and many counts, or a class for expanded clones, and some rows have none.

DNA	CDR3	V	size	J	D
TGTGCCAGCAGCAACGGGTGGACCCAGTACTTC	CASSNGWTQYF	TRBV7-2	few	TRBJ2-5	-
TGTGCCAGCAGCTCGACGGGACTAGCGGGGGGGTTAACCTACAATGAGCAGTTCTTC	CASSSTGLAGGLTYNEQFF	TRBV7-6	-	TRBJ2-1	TRBD2
TGTGCCAGCAGCCCTACTACTAGCGTTAGCACAGATACGCAGTATTTT	CASSPTTSVSTDTQYF	TRBV4-2	few	TRBJ2-3	TRBD2
TGTGCCGGGTCGGGACAGGGATACACTGAAGCTTTCTTT	CAGSGQGYTEAFF	TRBV2	-	TRBJ1-1	TRBD1
TGCGCCAGCAGCCAAACGGACAGGGGCAATCAGCCCCAGCATTTT	CASSQTDRGNQPQHF	TRBV4-1	few	TRBJ1-5	TRBD1
TGCGCCAGCAGCCAAGAAAGCGGTACAGGGAGCGCTTTCTTT	CASSQESGTGSAFF	TRBV4-1	few	TRBJ1-1	-
TGTGCCAGCAGCCTCAGGACAGCGAACACCGGGGAGCTGTTTTTT	CASSLRTANTGELFF	TRBV2	-	TRBJ2-2	-
TGTGCCTGGAGTGTACCGGGGGGCAATCAGCCCCAGCATTTT	CAWSVPGGNQPQHF	TRBV30	-	TRBJ1-5	-
TGTGCCAGCAGCCAACCGGGACAGGGGGCGGTCGGCTACACCTTC	CASSQPGQGAVGYTF	TRBV14	few	TRBJ1-2	TRBD1
TGTGCCAGCAGCTTGGGTCAGGGGGCGGGGAAGCAGTACTTC	CASSLGQGAGKQYF	TRBV5-4	-	TRBJ2-7	TRBD1
TGTGCCACCAGCATAGCGGGAGCCTTCAATGAGCAGTTCTTC	CATSIAGAFNEQFF	TRBV15	-	TRBJ2-1	TRBD2
TGCAGCGTCGGAACAGGTCTCAATCAGCCCCAGCATTTT	CSVGTGLNQPQHF	TRBV29-1	-	TRBJ1-5	-
TGTGCTAGTGGTTTGGGGGAACAGGTAGCCCTCCACTTT	CASGLGEQVALHF	TRBV12-5	-	TRBJ1-6	-
TGTGCCAGCAGTTACTCGGGGGTCCAGGGGCTCCCCTTTGGCGAGCAGTACTTC	CASSYSGVQGLPFGEQYF	TRBV6-7	-	TRBJ2-7	-
TGCGCCAGCAGCTTGGCTCAGGGCTTCGAAAGAAACACCATATATTTT	CASSLAQGFERNTIYF	TRBV5-1	-	TRBJ1-3	-
TGTGCCAGCAGCCAGAGCGGGAGGAGTTCTACGCAGTATTTT	CASSQSGRSSTQYF	TRBV7-3	-	TRBJ2-3	TRBD2
TGTGCCAGCAGCGTGAACCGGGACTACCGCCAGCCGTACTTC	CASSVNRDYRQPYF	TRBV13	few	TRBJ2-7	TRBD2
TGCGCCAGCAGCTTTCGTTGGGCAGGGGGAGAGACCCAGTACTTC	CASSFRWAGGETQYF	TRBV5-1	-	TRBJ2-5	TRBD1
TGTGCCAGCAGCAAGGGACAGTACACCGGGGAGCTGTTTTTT	CASSKGQYTGELFF	TRBV11-3	-	TRBJ2-2	TRBD1
TGTGCCAGCAGTCCAGGACTAGCCCCCGGGGAGCTGTTTTTT	CASSPGLAPGELFF	TRBV27	-	TRBJ2-2	TRBD2
TGCGCCAGCAGCCCTGACAGAGAGACCCAGTACTTC	CASSPDRETQYF	TRBV5-1	-	TRBJ2-5	-
TGCGCCAGCAGCCAAGATCGTGGACAGCCCTACGAGCAGTACTTC	CASSQDRGQPYEQYF	TRBV4-3	few	TRBJ2-7	-